The rows below give T cell receptor beta chains drawn from one sample of a study of lymphopenia after photon versus proton radiotherapy. Generated by immunoSEQ multiplex PCR, the TCRdb table keeps only in-frame clones and is missing some. The sample includes nearly 25,000 clones, around four fifths of them seen just once. Sequenced material: peripheral blood, taken from a patient treated with proton-based radiotherapy. These receptors all come from a woman aged 70 to 79 with pancreatic cancer. Both conserved end residues are part of each CDR3. D genes are given only for firm matches. Clone size appears in some rows only: once, few, many, or a class for an expanded clone.

J	V	size	D	CDR3	DNA
TRBJ1-2	TRBV28	-	TRBD1	CASRTTDRDHYGYTF	TGTGCCAGCAGAACGACGGACAGGGATCACTATGGCTACACCTTC
TRBJ2-7	TRBV14	-	TRBD2	CASSPKPGLAGTYEQYF	TGTGCCAGCAGCCCGAAACCGGGACTAGCGGGAACCTACGAGCAGTACTTC
TRBJ2-1	TRBV19	large	-	CASSIGPLAVNEQFF	TGTGCCAGTAGTATAGGACCACTAGCAGTCAATGAGCAGTTCTTC
TRBJ2-5	TRBV7-2	-	TRBD2	CASSLETREETQYF	TGTGCCAGCAGCTTAGAGACGCGGGAGGAGACCCAGTACTTC
TRBJ1-2	TRBV7-3	-	-	CASSLKPGTPYGYTF	TGTGCCAGCAGCTTAAAGCCTGGGACACCCTATGGCTACACCTTC
TRBJ2-5	TRBV11-3	-	-	CASSLSEGSETQYF	TGTGCCAGCAGCCTTTCGGAGGGCAGCGAGACCCAGTACTTC
TRBJ2-2	TRBV5-1	-	-	CASSLALLGNTGELFF	TGCGCCAGCAGCTTGGCTTTGTTGGGGAACACCGGGGAGCTGTTTTTT
TRBJ1-1	TRBV28	-	TRBD1	CASSLSGQVDEAFF	TGTGCCAGCAGTTTATCGGGACAGGTAGATGAAGCTTTCTTT
TRBJ1-5	TRBV2	-	TRBD1	CASRVTGSQPQHF	TGTGCCAGCAGGGTGACAGGGAGTCAGCCCCAGCATTTT
TRBJ2-1	TRBV27	-	TRBD2	CASSRLAGDNEQFF	TGTGCCAGCAGTAGACTAGCGGGAGATAATGAGCAGTTCTTC
TRBJ1-3	TRBV14	-	-	CASSHYLSEGAGNTIYF	TGTGCCAGCAGCCATTACCTGTCGGAGGGAGCTGGAAACACCATATATTTT
TRBJ1-1	TRBV11-1	few	-	CASQYPQLNTEAFF	TGTGCCAGCCAGTACCCACAGCTGAACACTGAAGCTTTCTTT
TRBJ2-7	TRBV7-7	-	-	CASSLFSGYEQYF	TGTGCTAGCAGCCTGTTTAGTGGCTACGAGCAGTACTTC
TRBJ2-5	TRBV5-1	-	-	CASSRFTGYQETQYF	TGCGCCAGCAGCCGGTTTACGGGGTACCAAGAGACCCAGTACTTC
TRBJ1-2	TRBV11-2	-	TRBD1	CASSLEPGARTGNGYTF	TGTGCCAGCAGCTTAGAGCCCGGCGCACGGACAGGGAATGGCTACACCTTC
TRBJ1-3	TRBV27	-	-	CASRPRGGIGNTIYF	TGTGCCAGCAGGCCTCGGGGTGGTATTGGAAACACCATATATTTT
TRBJ2-7	TRBV11-2	-	-	CASSLADLLYEQYF	TGTGCCAGCAGCTTGGCGGACTTGCTCTACGAGCAGTACTTC
TRBJ2-7	TRBV7-2	-	TRBD2	CASSPERESPAYEQYF	TGTGCCAGCAGCCCGGAGCGGGAGAGCCCGGCCTACGAGCAGTACTTC
TRBJ1-2	TRBV7-2	once	-	CASSLGTGTRGGYTF	TGTGCCAGCAGCTTGGGGACCGGGACTCGGGGTGGCTACACCTTC
TRBJ2-3	TRBV10-2	-	TRBD2	CASTSGRAEGTDTQYF	TGCGCCAGCACCAGCGGGAGGGCCGAGGGGACAGATACGCAGTATTTT
TRBJ2-1	TRBV9	-	TRBD2	CASRPGTSGYNEQFF	TGTGCCAGCAGACCCGGGACTAGCGGCTACAATGAGCAGTTCTTC
TRBJ2-7	TRBV6-1	-	-	CASYQTGRRYEQYF	TGTGCCAGTTACCAAACAGGCCGTCGCTACGAGCAGTACTTC
TRBJ1-2	TRBV5-1	-	TRBD1	CASSLAGTGGGYTF	TGCGCCAGCAGCTTGGCAGGGACAGGGGGTGGCTACACCTTC
TRBJ2-1	TRBV15	-	-	CATSRGGHEQFF	TGTGCCACCAGCAGAGGTGGGCATGAGCAGTTCTTC
TRBJ1-1	TRBV20-1	-	-	CSANPGSEAFF	TGCAGTGCTAACCCGGGATCGGAAGCTTTCTTT
TRBJ1-2	TRBV13	-	TRBD1	CASSYSGTAYGYTF	TGTGCCAGCAGTTACTCCGGGACAGCTTATGGCTACACCTTC
TRBJ1-1	TRBV28	-	-	CASSLQGIGAFF	TGTGCCAGCAGTTTACAGGGGATTGGAGCTTTCTTT
TRBJ1-3	TRBV6-5	-	-	CASSFGLGNTIYF	TGTGCCAGCAGTTTTGGGTTAGGGAACACCATATATTTT
TRBJ1-5	TRBV7-2	-	TRBD1	CASSQGQGPQPQHF	TGTGCCAGCAGCCAGGGACAGGGCCCTCAGCCCCAGCATTTT
TRBJ1-1	TRBV29-1	-	-	CSVRDDNTEAFF	TGCAGCGTTAGGGACGATAACACTGAAGCTTTCTTT
TRBJ1-1	TRBV5-4	-	TRBD1	CASSPTDRVVTEAFF	TGTGCCAGCAGCCCTACCGACAGGGTCGTCACTGAAGCTTTCTTT
TRBJ2-5	TRBV4-1	-	TRBD1	CASSQQNRGLGETQYF	TGCGCCAGCAGCCAACAGAACAGGGGGCTGGGGGAGACCCAGTACTTC
TRBJ1-2	TRBV28	-	TRBD1	CASSLGQGKGNYGYTF	TGTGCCAGCAGCCTGGGACAGGGGAAAGGGAACTATGGCTACACCTTC
TRBJ2-5	TRBV4-3	-	-	CASSQEFRAGPQETQYF	TGCGCCAGCAGCCAAGAATTCCGGGCCGGGCCCCAAGAGACCCAGTACTTC
TRBJ1-3	TRBV28	-	-	CASSLDSPGNTIYF	TGTGCCAGCAGTTTAGACTCCCCTGGAAACACCATATATTTT
TRBJ1-3	TRBV7-6	once	TRBD1	CASSSGQNSGNTIYF	TGTGCCAGCAGCTCGGGACAGAACTCTGGAAACACCATATATTTT
TRBJ2-1	TRBV7-9	-	TRBD2	CASSAPPGTSGKYDEQFF	TGTGCCAGCAGCGCCCCCCCGGGGACTAGCGGGAAGTACGATGAGCAGTTCTTC
TRBJ1-1	TRBV19	-	-	CASSTGPEPGRDTEAFF	TGTGCCAGTAGTACAGGTCCCGAACCTGGAAGGGACACTGAAGCTTTCTTT
TRBJ2-3	TRBV15	-	-	CATSRDKTFTDTQYF	TGTGCCACCAGCAGAGATAAGACCTTCACAGATACGCAGTATTTT
TRBJ2-7	TRBV5-4	-	TRBD2	CASSLASSGRYEQYF	TGTGCCAGCAGCTTGGCCTCTAGCGGGAGATACGAGCAGTACTTC
TRBJ2-7	TRBV28	-	TRBD2	CASSFVAGGTPIPYEQYF	TGTGCCAGCAGTTTCGTAGCGGGAGGCACCCCCATCCCCTACGAGCAGTACTTC
TRBJ1-6	TRBV13	-	TRBD1	CASSLGPDRGASPLHF	TGTGCCAGCAGCCTAGGGCCCGACAGGGGTGCTTCACCCCTCCACTTT
TRBJ1-4	TRBV6-1	-	-	CASKQRNEKLFF	TGTGCCAGCAAACAGCGTAATGAAAAACTGTTTTTT